This TCR beta chain originates from a study of T cells in Graves' hyperthyroidism and ophthalmopathy (dated by TCRdb to the late 2010s). Regarding the research as a whole: Peripheral blood was sampled at the time of initial diagnosis, prior to any treatment. After sampling, hyperthyroidism patients received methimazole starting at 30 mg daily, and ophthalmopathy patients received high-dose intravenous methylprednisolone. TCR Vbeta CDR3 sequencing of 130 to 150 peripheral blood samples (43 ophthalmopathy, over 70 hyperthyroidism and some 17 progressor patients) is reported in the paper. The study also compared thyroid tissue and blood T-cell repertoires from five or six Graves' hyperthyroidism patients. An independent validation cohort of under 20 hyperthyroidism patients and about 16 patients who later progressed to ophthalmopathy tested prospective prediction of ophthalmopathy. The approximately 100 discovery patients were randomly split 7:3 into training and test sets. A discovery cohort of approximately 100 patients, roughly 40 with Graves' ophthalmopathy and 55 to 60 with stable Graves' hyperthyroidism, was used to find distinguishing TCR V-J signatures. Overall study outcomes, separate from this receptor: Most expanded thyroid clonotypes (frequency above 0.001) were also detected in blood, a finding suggesting that blood repertoires may reflect thyroid immune responses. In validation, progression to ophthalmopathy was predicted by the model with roughly 69% sensitivity and approximately 78% specificity, a median of approximately 7.1 months before onset. Ophthalmopathy was separated from stable hyperthyroidism by a 13 V-J signature model, with approximately 90% sensitivity and roughly 84% specificity obtained in cross-validation and 80%/75% obtained in testing. Sample size was not statistically predetermined, and blinding of investigators to group allocation was not performed.

The TCR beta CDR3 regions were amplified from RNA transcripts. The first round of RT-PCR for the TCR CDR3 was performed with the HTBI primer set and the Qiagen OneStep RT-PCR kit. Libraries were constructed in a second round of multiplex PCR, after which size selection and purification were performed. The libraries were sequenced on an Illumina HiSeq2000 using paired-end 100 bp reads. The original pipeline was this. SOAPnuke was used to process the raw data, removing reads that contained adapters or uncalled bases, had a mean Phred below 15, or lacked an exact match to the constant primer or identifier. High-quality paired reads were merged using COPE v1.2.5, and each unique nucleotide sequence was defined as a clonotype. Clonotypes were aligned to IMGT TRBV, TRBD and TRBJ reference segments using MiTCR v1.1. The analysis was restricted to V-J combinations with a frequency above 0.0001, which together covered 99.2% of the repertoires. The TCS score was defined as the ratio of F50 (clonal expansion) to E x V (chaos), calculated using BLOSUM62-based TCRdist between CDR3 peptides within each V-J. Welch's t-statistics and random forest reduced fewer than 550 V-J features to 13, which were used in a naive Bayes classifier (R e1071). In-frame beta chains were kept once TCRdb had trimmed the public reads at Q25 with fastp and called clones with MiXCR. Entries that share a CDR3 protein sequence are merged under the most common genes and DNA. TCRdb's processing, not the study's, gives the V and J calls here. The sample table records about 640,000 distinct CDR3 sequences; around 21% of these occur just once. The top ten constitute 34% of the sample.

The sample holds many counts of this clonotype. It has no known antigen specificity. Base qualities are missing; no much larger clone stands one base away. The CDR3 runs 16 amino acids, cysteine and phenylalanine included. Of all the DNA, just the CDR3 is kept, 48 bases in frame from base 1. The germline V gene (reference sequence) provides CDR1 GTSNPN and CDR2 SVGIG. V is clipped by 2 bases and J by 0 bases, and the sequence between their germline boundaries is 15 bases long. Ophthalmopathy patients had moderately to severely active disease, Clinical Activity Score of at least 3, NOSPECS grade of at least 4, and duration under 3 months. Exclusion was applied to patients with uncontrolled infections, other autoimmune diseases, pregnancy or lactation. Clinical symptoms, serum thyroxine and TRAb, thyroid ultrasound, and orbital computed tomography formed the basis for the diagnoses. PBMCs were separated from over 9 ml of fresh peripheral blood using Ficoll-Paque density gradient centrifugation. Total RNA was extracted using Trizol reagent, and RNA quality was assessed on an Agilent 2100 Bioanalyzer.

The receptor was isolated from a man aged 30-40 years with Graves' ophthalmopathy. In this chain, TRBV30 is recombined with TRBJ2-3; perhaps TRBD1 is the D gene, with 7 bases matching. Sequencing was done on a sample of blood. The encoded CDR3 is CAWSRQGGGSTDTQYF. The nucleotide sequence is TGTGCCTGGAGTCGCCAGGGGGGCGGGAGCACAGATACGCAGTATTTT. Beyond the CDR3, the reference TRBV30 and TRBJ2-3 genes provide the residues; the full variable domain reads: SQTIHQWPATLVQPVGSPLSLECTVEGTSNPNLYWYRQAAGRGLQLLFYSVGIGQISSEVPQNLSASRPQDRQFILSSKKLLLSDSGFYLCAWSRQGGGSTDTQYFGPGTRLTVL.